A single sample is the source of the 13 T cell receptor beta chains below, sequenced in a study of blood T cell repertoires in COVID-19. Using immunoSEQ multiplex PCR, the repertoire was profiled, and TCRdb retains in-frame clones only, with some absent. The table records approximately 240,000 clones, roughly 87% of them present only once. Material: PBMCs or T cells enriched from blood (not recorded which). These receptors all come from a woman aged 30 to 39 with acute COVID-19.

The V call is TRBV4-1, the J call TRBJ2-3; 7 nucleotides match TRBD2. Germline V lookup: CDR1 MGHRA, CDR2 YSYEKL. V shed 1 base, J shed 5 bases, and the junction held 9 bases outside the gene matches. The CDR3 is 16 residues long. The CDR3 reads CASSQVLAVSRDTQYF. Here the CDR3 DNA reads TGCGCCAGCAGCCAAGTCCTAGCGGTCTCACGAGATACGCAGTATTTT.

V usage is TRBV4-1 and J usage is TRBJ2-2; 9 bases line up with TRBD2. Trimming at V came to 2 bases and at J to 4 bases, leaving 5 bases not matched to a gene. The germline V gene has CDR1 MGHRA and CDR2 YSYEKL. The CDR3 covers 16 residues. The CDR3 nucleotides read TGCGCCAGCAGCCAATTGCGGGAGGGCCTCACCGGGGAGCTGTTTTTT. This codes for CASSQLREGLTGELFF.

This clone has only a few counts. This chain links TRBV19 with TRBJ1-1, with a tentative D call TRBD1 (5 bases). Germline lookup yields CDR1 LNHDA and CDR2 SQIVND (reference sequence). The CDR3 length is 16 residues. V was shortened by 7 bases and J by 0 bases, with 18 bases between the two germline ends. This chain's CDR3 is CASTGPETVLNTEAFF. CDR3 DNA: TGTGCCAGTACGGGCCCCGAGACAGTCTTGAACACTGAAGCTTTCTTT.

The rearrangement uses TRBV7-6 and TRBJ2-3; 8 nucleotides line up with TRBD1. The length of the CDR3 is 18 residues. Germline-derived CDR1 and CDR2 are SGHVS and FNYEAQ. The V gene end was trimmed by 3 bases and the J gene end by 1 base; junction bases not matched to a gene: 12. CDR3 in DNA: TGTGCCAGCAGCTTCAGAAACTCGACAGGGGCCCGCACAGATACGCAGTATTTT. It specifies CASSFRNSTGARTDTQYF.

The chain carries TRBV6-1 and TRBJ2-3; D is possibly TRBD1 (6 bases). CDR3 length: 15 amino acids. Trimming took off 2 bases at V and 0 bases at J, with 9 bases between the two ends. CDR1 MNHNS and CDR2 SASEGT come from the germline V gene. Here the CDR3 reads CASSEPGASTDTQYF. The CDR3 nucleotides are TGTGCCAGCAGTGAACCAGGGGCGAGCACAGATACGCAGTATTTT.

This clone appeared once. The chain is built from TRBV15 and TRBJ2-1; no clear D. This CDR3 region has 15 residues. V shed 4 bases and J shed 0 bases, with 10 bases lying between them. Germline V CDR1 and CDR2: LNHNV, YYDKDF (reference sequence). Here the CDR3 reads CATSIRSSSYNEQFF. The CDR3 coding sequence is TGTGCCACCAGCATTAGGAGCAGCTCCTACAATGAGCAGTTCTTC.

CDR3 sequence: CASSLVSLAGTYNEQFF. The CDR3 DNA reads TGTGCCAGCAGCTTAGTATCTCTAGCGGGGACCTACAATGAGCAGTTCTTC. This chain uses TRBV7-2 with TRBJ2-1; 9 bases match TRBD2. Germline-derived CDR1 and CDR2 are SGHTA and FQGNSA. The CDR3 has 17 amino acids. V was clipped by 1 base and J by 2 bases; unmatched bases: 6.

This chain joins TRBV4-3 and TRBJ1-6; D gene uncertain. CDR3 length: 16 residues. Germline assignment: CDR1 LGHNA and CDR2 YSLEER. V lost 0 bases to trimming and J lost 7 bases, with 13 bases between them. The DNA of the CDR3 is TGCGCCAGCAGCCAAGAGGCACAACAGCTGAATTCACCCCTCCACTTT. Translation: CASSQEAQQLNSPLHF.

The J gene is TRBJ2-7, the V gene TRBV29-1; 14 bases are a match to TRBD2. CDR1 is SQVTM and CDR2 is ANQGSEA in the germline V gene. The CDR3 has 15 residues. J lost 3 bases, V lost 0 bases, and 1 base had no gene match. The chain's CDR3 is CSVEEGTSGSYEQYF. CDR3 DNA: TGCAGCGTTGAAGAGGGGACTAGCGGGAGCTACGAGCAGTACTTC.

This clone has only one observation. The chain combines TRBV4-3 with TRBJ2-3, with 10 bases lining up with TRBD2. Germline CDR1 reads LGHNA; CDR2 reads YSLEER. J lost 0 bases, V lost 2 bases, and 8 bases had no gene match. This CDR3 contains 18 residues. The CDR3 nucleotides read TGCGCCAGCAGCCAATGGCGGACTAGCGGAACTAGCACAGATACGCAGTATTTT. Its translation: CASSQWRTSGTSTDTQYF.

With respect to this clone: Within the sample, other DNA sequences also encode this same CDR3. This sequence joins TRBV5-8 and TRBJ1-5, with 10 bases matching TRBD1. This CDR3 is 15 amino acids long. V lost 4 bases to trimming and J lost 2 bases; unmatched junction nucleotides: 3. Germline CDR1 reads SGHTS; CDR2 reads YDEGEE. The CDR3, as DNA: TGTGCCAGCAGCCCCGGACAGGGGGGCAATCAGCCCCAGCATTTT. The encoded protein is CASSPGQGGNQPQHF. Based on the CDR3 plus reference TRBV5-8 and TRBJ1-5, the full variable domain is EAGVTQSPTHLIKTRGQQATLRCSPISGHTSVYWYQQALGLGLQFLLWYDEGEERNRGNFPPRFSGRQFPNYSSELNVNALELEDSALYLCASSPGQGGNQPQHFGDGTRLSIL.

A single count supports this clone. The junction shows a germline mismatch at one end, possibly a read error. CDR3 amino acids: CAWNRPTGQMGF. CDR3 DNA: TGTGCCTGGAACCGACCGACAGGACAGATGGGATTC. The V call is TRBV30, the J call TRBJ2-7; D might be TRBD1 (6 bases). Germline CDR1 and CDR2: GTSNPN and SVGIG (reference sequence). CDR3 length: 12 residues.

In this sample, this clone turned up a few times. The chain uses TRBV5-8 and TRBJ1-5; TRBD1 aligns across 7 bases. V shed 1 base and J 5 bases; nucleotides not matched to a gene: 6. This CDR3 contains 15 residues. CDR1 SGHTS and CDR2 YDEGEE come from the germline V gene. CDR3 loop: CASSLSGQWDQPQHF. The CDR3 DNA reads as TGTGCCAGCAGCTTGTCGGGACAGTGGGATCAGCCCCAGCATTTT.